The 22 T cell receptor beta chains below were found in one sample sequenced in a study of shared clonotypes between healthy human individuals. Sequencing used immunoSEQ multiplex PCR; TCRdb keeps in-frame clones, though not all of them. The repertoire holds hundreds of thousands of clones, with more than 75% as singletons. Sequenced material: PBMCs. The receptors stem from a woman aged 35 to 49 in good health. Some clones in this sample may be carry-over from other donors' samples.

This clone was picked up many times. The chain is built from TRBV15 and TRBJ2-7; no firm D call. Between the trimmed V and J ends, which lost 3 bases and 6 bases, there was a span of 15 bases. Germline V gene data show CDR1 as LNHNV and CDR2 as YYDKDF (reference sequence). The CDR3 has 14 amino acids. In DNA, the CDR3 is TGTGCCACCAGCAGCGGTCGAGGAGTTCGCGAGCAGTACTTC. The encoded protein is CATSSGRGVREQYF. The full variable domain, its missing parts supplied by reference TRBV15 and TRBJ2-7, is DAMVIQNPRYQVTQFGKPVTLSCSQTLNHNVMYWYQQKSSQAPKLLFHYYDKDFNNEADTPDNFQSRRPNTSFCFLDIRSPGLGDTAMYLCATSSGRGVREQYFGPGTRLTVT.

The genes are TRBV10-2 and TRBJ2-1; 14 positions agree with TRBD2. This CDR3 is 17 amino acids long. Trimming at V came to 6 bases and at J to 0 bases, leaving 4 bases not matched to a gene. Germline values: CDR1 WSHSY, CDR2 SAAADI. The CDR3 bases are TGCGCCAGCAGGGGGACTAGCGGGAGCACCTCCTACAATGAGCAGTTCTTC. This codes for CASRGTSGSTSYNEQFF.

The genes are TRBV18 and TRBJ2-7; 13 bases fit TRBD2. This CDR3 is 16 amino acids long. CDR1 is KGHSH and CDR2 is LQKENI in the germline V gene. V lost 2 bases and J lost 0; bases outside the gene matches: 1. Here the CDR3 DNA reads TGTGCCAGCTCACCAGGACTAGCGGGAGCCTCCTACGAGCAGTACTTC. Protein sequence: CASSPGLAGASYEQYF. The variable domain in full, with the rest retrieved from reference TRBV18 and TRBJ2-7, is NAGVMQNPRHLVRRRGQEARLRCSPMKGHSHVYWYRQLPEEGLKFMVYLQKENIIDESGMPKERFSAEFPKEGPSILRIQQVVRGDSAAYFCASSPGLAGASYEQYFGPGTRLTVT.

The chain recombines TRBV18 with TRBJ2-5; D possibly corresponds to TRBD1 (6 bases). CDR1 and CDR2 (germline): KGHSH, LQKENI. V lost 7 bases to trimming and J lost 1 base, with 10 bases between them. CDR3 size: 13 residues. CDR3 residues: CASLPTGQETQYF. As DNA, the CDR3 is TGTGCCAGCTTACCGACAGGCCAAGAGACCCAGTACTTC. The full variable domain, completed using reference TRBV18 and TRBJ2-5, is NAGVMQNPRHLVRRRGQEARLRCSPMKGHSHVYWYRQLPEEGLKFMVYLQKENIIDESGMPKERFSAEFPKEGPSILRIQQVVRGDSAAYFCASLPTGQETQYFGPGTRLLVL.

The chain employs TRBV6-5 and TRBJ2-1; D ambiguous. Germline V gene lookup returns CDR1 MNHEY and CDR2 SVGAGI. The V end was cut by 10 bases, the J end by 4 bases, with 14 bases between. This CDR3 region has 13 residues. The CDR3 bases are TGTGCCACCCAATGGCCCGGGTACAATGAGCAGTTCTTC. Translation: CATQWPGYNEQFF.

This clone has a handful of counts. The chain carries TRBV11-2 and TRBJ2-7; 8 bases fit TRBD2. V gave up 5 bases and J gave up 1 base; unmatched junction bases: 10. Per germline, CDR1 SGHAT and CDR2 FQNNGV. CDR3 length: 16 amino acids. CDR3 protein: CASSRVGREASYEQYF. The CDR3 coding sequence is TGTGCCAGCAGCCGCGTGGGGCGGGAGGCTTCCTACGAGCAGTACTTC. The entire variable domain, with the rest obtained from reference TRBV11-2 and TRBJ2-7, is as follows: EAGVAQSPRYKIIEKRQSVAFWCNPISGHATLYWYQQILGQGPKLLIQFQNNGVVDDSQLPKDRFSAERLKGVDSTLKIQPAKLEDSAVYLCASSRVGREASYEQYFGPGTRLTVT.

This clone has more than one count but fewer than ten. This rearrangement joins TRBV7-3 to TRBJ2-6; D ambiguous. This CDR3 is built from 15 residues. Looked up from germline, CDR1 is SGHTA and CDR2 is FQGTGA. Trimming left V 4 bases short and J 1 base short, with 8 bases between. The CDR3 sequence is CASSSLGSGANVLTF. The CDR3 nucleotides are TGTGCCAGCAGCTCCCTGGGGTCTGGGGCCAACGTCCTGACTTTC.

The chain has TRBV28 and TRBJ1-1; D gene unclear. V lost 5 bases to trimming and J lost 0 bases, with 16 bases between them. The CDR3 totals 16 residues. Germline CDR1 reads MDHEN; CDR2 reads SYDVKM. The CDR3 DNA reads TGTGCCAGCAGTCCTATTCCCCGACGGATGAACACTGAAGCTTTCTTT. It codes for CASSPIPRRMNTEAFF.

CDR3: CASSIGRVGGNEQFF. The CDR3 DNA follows: TGTGCCAGTAGTATAGGACGCGTTGGGGGGAATGAGCAGTTCTTC. The rearrangement uses TRBV19 and TRBJ2-1, with D possibly matching TRBD2 (6 bases). Between the trimmed V and J ends, which lost 1 base and 7 bases, there was a span of 14 bases. The CDR3 is made up of 15 amino acids. Germline V gene lookup returns CDR1 LNHDA and CDR2 SQIVND (reference sequence).

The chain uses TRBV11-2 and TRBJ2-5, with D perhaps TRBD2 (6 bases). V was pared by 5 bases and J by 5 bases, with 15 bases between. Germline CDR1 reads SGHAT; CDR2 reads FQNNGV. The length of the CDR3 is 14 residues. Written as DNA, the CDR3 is TGTGCCAGCAGCCCGTTGACTAGTTTGGAGACCCAGTACTTC. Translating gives CASSPLTSLETQYF.

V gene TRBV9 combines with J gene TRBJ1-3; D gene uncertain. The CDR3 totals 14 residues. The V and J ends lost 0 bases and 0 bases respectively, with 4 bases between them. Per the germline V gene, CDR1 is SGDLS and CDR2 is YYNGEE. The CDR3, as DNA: TGTGCCAGCAGCGTAGGGGCCTCTGGAAACACCATATATTTT. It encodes CASSVGASGNTIYF.

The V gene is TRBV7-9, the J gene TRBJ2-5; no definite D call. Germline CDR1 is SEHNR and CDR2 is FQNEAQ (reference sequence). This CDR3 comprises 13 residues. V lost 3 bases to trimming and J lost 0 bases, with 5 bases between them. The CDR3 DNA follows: TGTGCCAGCAGCTTTTATCACCAAGAGACCCAGTACTTC. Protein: CASSFYHQETQYF.

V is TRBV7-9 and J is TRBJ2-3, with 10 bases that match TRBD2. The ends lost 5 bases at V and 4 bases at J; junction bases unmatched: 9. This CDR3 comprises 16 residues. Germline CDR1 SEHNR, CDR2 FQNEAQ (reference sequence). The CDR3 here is CASSRGQREGSDTQYF. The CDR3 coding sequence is TGTGCCAGCAGCCGTGGGCAGCGGGAGGGCTCAGATACGCAGTATTTT.

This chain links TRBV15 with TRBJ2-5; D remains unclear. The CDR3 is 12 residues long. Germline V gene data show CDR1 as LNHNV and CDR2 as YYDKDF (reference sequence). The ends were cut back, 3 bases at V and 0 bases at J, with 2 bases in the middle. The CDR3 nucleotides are TGTGCCACCAGCAGGTACCAAGAGACCCAGTACTTC. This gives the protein CATSRYQETQYF.

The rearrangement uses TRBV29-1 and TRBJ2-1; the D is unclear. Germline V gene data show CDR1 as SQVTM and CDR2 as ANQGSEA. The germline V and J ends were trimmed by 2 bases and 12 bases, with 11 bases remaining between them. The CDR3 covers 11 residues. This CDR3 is CSVESSSRQFF. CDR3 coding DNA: TGCAGCGTTGAAAGCAGTTCTCGGCAGTTCTTC.

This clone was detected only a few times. The DNA of the CDR3 is TGCAGTGCCCCGGGACGCTACGAGCAGTACTTC. It yields the protein CSAPGRYEQYF. The gene calls are TRBV20-1 and TRBJ2-7; D tentatively fits TRBD1 or TRBD2 (5 bases each). This CDR3 has 11 residues. V lost 6 bases and J 3 bases, leaving 9 bases between the germline ends. Germline CDR1 is DFQATT and CDR2 is SNEGSKA (reference sequence).

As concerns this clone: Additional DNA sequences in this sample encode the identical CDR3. In DNA form, the CDR3 reads TGTGCCAGCAGTTTGGGACTAGCGGGAGCAGAGACCCAGTACTTC. It encodes CASSLGLAGAETQYF. This sequence joins TRBV28 and TRBJ2-5; TRBD2 matches 14 bases. The germline gives CDR1 MDHEN, CDR2 SYDVKM. CDR3 length: 15 residues. The V and J ends lost 3 bases and 4 bases, in that order; junction bases with no gene match: 1.

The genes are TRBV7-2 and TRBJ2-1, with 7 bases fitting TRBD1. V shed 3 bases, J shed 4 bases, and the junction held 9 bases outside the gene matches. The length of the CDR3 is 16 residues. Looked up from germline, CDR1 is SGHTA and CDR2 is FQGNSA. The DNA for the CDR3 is TGTGCCAGCAGCTTGGTAGTCGGACAGGTTTACAATGAGCAGTTCTTC. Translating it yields CASSLVVGQVYNEQFF.

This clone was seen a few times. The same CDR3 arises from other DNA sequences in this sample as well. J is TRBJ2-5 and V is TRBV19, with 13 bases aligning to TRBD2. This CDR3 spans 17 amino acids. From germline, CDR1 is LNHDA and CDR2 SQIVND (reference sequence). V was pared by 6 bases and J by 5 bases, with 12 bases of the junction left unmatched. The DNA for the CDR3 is TGTGCCAGTAGCGGTGGCAGGACTAGCGGGAGTGGGGAGACCCAGTACTTC. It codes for CASSGGRTSGSGETQYF.

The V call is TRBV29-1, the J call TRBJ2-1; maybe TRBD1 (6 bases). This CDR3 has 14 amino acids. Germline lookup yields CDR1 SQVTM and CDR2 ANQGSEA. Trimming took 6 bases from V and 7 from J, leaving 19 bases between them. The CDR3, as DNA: TGCAGCGTCCCAACCCTGGACAGCTTAAATGAGCAGTTCTTC. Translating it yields CSVPTLDSLNEQFF.

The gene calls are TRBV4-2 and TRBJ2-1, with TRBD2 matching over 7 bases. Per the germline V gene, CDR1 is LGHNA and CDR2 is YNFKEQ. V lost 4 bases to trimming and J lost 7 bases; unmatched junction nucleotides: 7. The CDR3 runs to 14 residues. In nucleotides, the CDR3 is TGTGCCAGCAGCCCCTGGACTAGTTTTAATGAGCAGTTCTTC. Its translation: CASSPWTSFNEQFF.

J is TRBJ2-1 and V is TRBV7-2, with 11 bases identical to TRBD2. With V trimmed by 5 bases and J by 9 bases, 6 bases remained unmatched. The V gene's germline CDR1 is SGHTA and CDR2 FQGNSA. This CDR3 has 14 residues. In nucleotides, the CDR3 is TGTGCCAGCAGCGCCTTAGCGGGAGGGCTTGAGCAGTTCTTC. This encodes CASSALAGGLEQFF.